Sequencing of this T cell receptor beta chain was carried out in a study of CD4+ T cells in melanoma. Sequenced by immunoSEQ multiplex PCR; TCRdb stores in-frame clones only, minus some. The sample contains around 10,000 clones, about 63% of which appear only once. This clone has a single count. The CDR3 length is 14 residues. In germline, CDR1 is SGHDN, CDR2 FVKESK. The V end was cut by 2 bases, the J end by 1 base, with 5 bases between. The chain employs TRBV14 and TRBJ2-2; no definite D call. Sequencing was performed on cells from a culture (not recorded whether cultured in vitro). The clonotype originates from a human donor with melanoma. The CDR3 loop reads CASSQHLNTGELFF. The CDR3 nucleotides read TGTGCCAGCAGCCAACACTTGAACACCGGGGAGCTGTTTTTT.